These 2 T cell receptor beta chains share one sample of origin, sequenced in a study of blood T cell repertoires in COVID-19. TCRdb's table, derived via immunoSEQ multiplex PCR, lists solely in-frame clones and lacks some. The data contain 50,000 to 65,000 clones, 85% to 90% of them seen just once; the ten biggest clones take up under 20%. What was sequenced was peripheral blood. The receptors originated from a human donor in a cohort sampled during active COVID-19.

The chain has TRBV11-2 and TRBJ1-6, with D possibly being TRBD1 (6 bases). V shed 5 bases and J shed 0 bases, with 11 bases lying between them. The germline V gene encodes CDR1 SGHAT and CDR2 FQNNGV. The CDR3 is made up of 16 amino acids. This CDR3 is CASSRQDSSYNSPLHF. DNA for the CDR3: TGTGCCAGCAGCCGACAGGACAGCTCCTATAATTCACCCCTCCACTTT.

The CDR3 here is CASSRRAGGDGRYTF. CDR3 in DNA: TGTGCCAGCAGTCGACGCGCGGGCGGCGACGGGAGGTACACCTTC. The V and J genes are TRBV25-1 and TRBJ1-2, with D unclear. Germline lookup yields CDR1 MGHDK and CDR2 SYGVNS. V lost 5 bases to trimming and J lost 11 bases, with 24 bases between them. The CDR3 sequence is 15 residues long.